One and the same sample provided the 10 T cell receptor beta chains below, sequenced in a study of Ad26.COV2.S vaccination and SARS-CoV-2 variants. Generated by immunoSEQ multiplex PCR, the TCRdb table keeps only in-frame clones and is missing some. The data show about 180,000 clones, roughly 87% seen once. Material: peripheral blood, obtained after recovery from COVID-19. These receptors all stem from a human donor who had recovered from COVID-19.

This chain uses TRBV5-5 with TRBJ1-5, with D tentatively TRBD1 (6 bases). This CDR3 contains 16 residues. V gave up 1 base and J gave up 5 bases, with 16 bases separating them. Germline V gene data show CDR1 as SGHKS and CDR2 as YYEKEE (reference sequence). Written as DNA, the CDR3 is TGTGCCAGCAGCTTGTTGGGGGGCCGTCCCCATCAGCCCCAGCATTTT. Translating gives CASSLLGGRPHQPQHF. Drawing the rest from reference TRBV5-5 and TRBJ1-5, the complete variable domain is DAGVTQSPTHLIKTRGQQVTLRCSPISGHKSVSWYQQVLGQGPQFIFQYYEKEERGRGNFPDRFSARQFPNYSSELNVNALLLGDSALYLCASSLLGGRPHQPQHFGDGTRLSIL.

V and J are TRBV7-9 and TRBJ2-5; the match to TRBD1 covers 9 bases. With V trimmed by 4 bases and J by 4 bases, 10 bases remained unmatched. The CDR3 has 16 residues. Germline CDR1 is SEHNR and CDR2 is FQNEAQ (reference sequence). The CDR3 reads CASSSRPGQGRETQYF. The CDR3 bases are TGTGCCAGCAGCTCCCGACCGGGACAGGGAAGAGAGACCCAGTACTTC.

The chain combines TRBV16 with TRBJ2-7; tentative D call: TRBD1 (6 bases). Germline V gene lookup returns CDR1 KGHSY and CDR2 FQNENV. The CDR3 has 16 amino acids. Trimming took off 0 bases at V and 6 bases at J, with 18 bases between the two ends. The CDR3 nucleotides read TGTGCCAGCAGCCAATCTCAGGGGCGCTTGAAATCCGAGCAGTACTTC. Protein product: CASSQSQGRLKSEQYF.

The gene calls are TRBV7-9 and TRBJ2-1, with D perhaps TRBD1 (5 bases). In germline, CDR1 is SEHNR, CDR2 FQNEAQ (reference sequence). This CDR3 comprises 15 residues. V shed 2 bases and J shed 5 bases, with 13 bases lying between them. CDR3 sequence (DNA): TGTGCCAGCAGCTTACCAGGGCCCGCCCACAATGAGCAGTTCTTC. Its translation is CASSLPGPAHNEQFF.

The rearrangement links TRBV14 to TRBJ2-1, with 7 bases lining up with TRBD2. The germline V gene encodes CDR1 SGHDN and CDR2 FVKESK. The CDR3 contains 14 residues. The ends lost 4 bases at V and 10 bases at J; junction bases unmatched: 10. The CDR3 here is CASSLQTSREEQFF. DNA of the CDR3: TGTGCCAGCAGCCTCCAGACTAGCAGGGAAGAGCAGTTCTTC.

This chain uses TRBV19 with TRBJ2-4, with TRBD2 matching over 8 bases. Germline-derived CDR1 and CDR2 are LNHDA and SQIVND (reference sequence). The CDR3 covers 15 residues. The V segment lost 9 bases and the J segment 0 bases; nucleotides outside the gene matches: 7. Written as DNA, the CDR3 is TGTGCCAGCGCCCGGGGGGGGATAGCCAAAAACATTCAGTACTTC. Translated, it gives CASARGGIAKNIQYF.

Regarding this clone: The sample has other DNA sequences that encode this CDR3 too. The chain uses TRBV10-3 and TRBJ1-1; the D gene is possibly TRBD1 (5 bases). CDR1 is ENHRY and CDR2 is SYGVKD in the germline V gene. The CDR3 consists of 13 residues. V was pared by 3 bases and J by 4 bases, with 9 bases between. The CDR3 bases are TGTGCCATCAGTGAAGGGGATTCCACTGAAGCTTTCTTT. It encodes CAISEGDSTEAFF.

The chain has TRBV7-8 and TRBJ1-6, with 7 bases identical to TRBD1. Germline CDR1 is SGHVS and CDR2 is FQNEAQ. V shed 0 bases, J shed 10 bases, and the junction held 6 bases outside the gene matches. The CDR3 runs 15 residues. CDR3 amino acids: CASSLAAGGDSPLHF. Written as DNA, the CDR3 is TGTGCCAGCAGCTTAGCTGCAGGGGGGGACTCACCCCTCCACTTT.

The V and J genes are TRBV28 and TRBJ1-1; 8 bases match TRBD1. The CDR3 is 12 amino acids. In germline, CDR1 is MDHEN, CDR2 SYDVKM. The ends lost 4 bases at V and 11 bases at J; junction bases unmatched: 6. CDR3 protein: CASSSRGRDAFF. The CDR3 DNA sequence: TGTGCCAGCAGTTCCAGGGGGCGCGACGCTTTCTTT.

The table lists this clone with a count of one. The CDR3 DNA follows: TGTGCCAGCAGCCTACACGGCGGGACGGCCTATGGCTACACCTTC. It is translated as CASSLHGGTAYGYTF. The chain links TRBV7-2 to TRBJ1-2, with a tentative D call TRBD1 (5 bases). V shed 5 bases and J shed 4 bases, with 17 bases lying between them. Germline V gene data show CDR1 as SGHTA and CDR2 as FQGNSA. The CDR3 is 15 amino acids.